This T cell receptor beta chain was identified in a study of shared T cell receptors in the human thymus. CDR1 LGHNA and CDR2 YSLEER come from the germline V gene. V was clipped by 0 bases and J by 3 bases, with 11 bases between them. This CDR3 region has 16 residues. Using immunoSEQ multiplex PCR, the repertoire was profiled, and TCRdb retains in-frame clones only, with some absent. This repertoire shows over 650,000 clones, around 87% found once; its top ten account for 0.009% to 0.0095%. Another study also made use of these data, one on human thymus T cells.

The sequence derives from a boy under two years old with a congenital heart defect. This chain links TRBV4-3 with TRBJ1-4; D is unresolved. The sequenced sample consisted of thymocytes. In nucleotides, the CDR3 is TGCGCCAGCAGCCAAGATCATCCGCAGGCTAATGAAAAACTGTTTTTT. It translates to CASSQDHPQANEKLFF.